These T cell receptor beta chains were read from a single sample in a study of TIL therapy for anti-PD-1-resistant metastatic lung cancer. Assay used: immunoSEQ multiplex PCR; TCRdb lists only in-frame clones, some missing. This sample has more than 45,000 clones; around nine tenths occur once, and the top ten carry just over 2.5%. Sequenced material: blood, taken at baseline. The receptors shown here come from a person between 25 and 79 years old with non-small cell lung cancer. CDR3s include the opening cysteine and the closing phenylalanine or tryptophan. Expanded clones are given a class, and other clones once, few, many or no size at all.

.	TRBV6-1	TRBJ2-7	CASSEMGAYEQYF
.	TRBV19	TRBJ2-1	CASSWGQPVNEQFF
.	TRBV28	TRBJ1-2	CASSPTGQNGYTF
.	TRBV19	TRBJ1-2	CASSMGLYNYGYTF
once	TRBV7-6	TRBJ2-2	CASSLAPGGAGELFF
.	TRBV30	TRBJ2-7	CAWRKGQGNYEQYF
once	TRBV5-6	TRBJ1-5	CASSLGGVGQPQHF
.	TRBV18	TRBJ2-7	CASSPPNKGPHF
.	TRBV5-6	TRBJ2-3	CASSLLAGGGTDTQYF
.	TRBV5-1	TRBJ2-3	CASSWKDSTDTQYF
.	TRBV9	TRBJ2-2	CASSVGGGAQTAGELFF
.	TRBV6-1	TRBJ2-7	CASSEVGLEQYF
.	TRBV28	TRBJ1-3	CASSFRGNTIYF
.	TRBV7-9	TRBJ2-1	CASSLTGIAGSYNEQFF
.	TRBV6-4	TRBJ1-1	CASSDSNRGTEAFF
.	TRBV4-1	TRBJ1-3	CASSPAGVAGQGGSSSGNTIYF
.	TRBV20-1	TRBJ2-7	CSASGLSNLYEQYF
.	TRBV6-1	TRBJ2-7	CASSDGPHSYEQYF
.	TRBV14	TRBJ2-3	CASSKLQGLSSTDTQYF
.	TRBV29-1	TRBJ2-2	CSVVVPQVQGFVTGELFF
.	TRBV3-1/TRBV3-2	TRBJ1-5	CASSPTGQGSQPQHF